The 17 T cell receptor beta chains listed next were all sequenced from one sample in a study of metastatic and nonmetastatic thyroid tumors. None of the patients had undergone any treatment ahead of thyroid surgery. TCRdb reassembled clones from the PCR reads with MiXCR. The sample includes roughly 40,000 clones, under 20% seen only once; the top ten take about an eighth. The sequenced sample consisted of tumor tissue. All receptors derive from a female donor with papillary thyroid cancer or a benign thyroid nodule (not recorded which). Some clones in this sample may be carry-over from other donors' samples.

This clone was counted between two and nine times. The CDR3 DNA reads TGTGCCAGCAGAGGACAGGAGTTACAAGAGACCCAGTACTTC. It is translated as CASRGQELQETQYF. The gene calls are TRBV6-1 and TRBJ2-5; 7 bases align to TRBD1. The CDR3 loop spans 14 amino acids. Germline lookup yields CDR1 MNHNS and CDR2 SASEGT. The trim removed 6 bases at V and 2 bases at J, leaving 6 bases unmatched.

The chain recombines TRBV5-1 with TRBJ1-1; D not certain. V was shortened by 0 bases and J by 8 bases, with 8 bases between the two germline ends. The CDR3 covers 12 residues. The germline V gene encodes CDR1 SGHRS and CDR2 YFSETQ. CDR3 DNA sequence: TGCGCCAGCAGCTTGGACCCCCCGGAAGCTTTCTTT. Its translation: CASSLDPPEAFF.

This clone was seen ten or more times. The sample holds other DNA sequences that translate to the same CDR3. This rearrangement joins TRBV6-1 to TRBJ1-1; TRBD1 aligns across 7 bases. Germline-derived CDR1 and CDR2 are MNHNS and SASEGT. The CDR3 has 11 residues. V trimming: 8 bases; J trimming: 4 bases; junction bases outside the gene matches: 1. The CDR3 loop is CASPGGTEAFF. In DNA, the CDR3 is TGTGCCAGCCCAGGGGGCACTGAAGCTTTCTTT.

This clone came up many times. This chain connects TRBV18 to TRBJ2-7; 7 nucleotides line up with TRBD1. Trimming at V came to 1 base and at J to 4 bases, leaving 7 bases not matched to a gene. Germline lookup yields CDR1 KGHSH and CDR2 LQKENI. The CDR3 is 15 residues long. The CDR3 coding sequence is TGTGCCAGCTCACCACAGGGGGCAGGGTTGTACGAGCAGTACTTC. Protein product: CASSPQGAGLYEQYF. Combining the CDR3 with reference TRBV18 and TRBJ2-7 gives the whole variable domain NAGVMQNPRHLVRRRGQEARLRCSPMKGHSHVYWYRQLPEEGLKFMVYLQKENIIDESGMPKERFSAEFPKEGPSILRIQQVVRGDSAAYFCASSPQGAGLYEQYFGPGTRLTVT.

This clone showed up many times. This chain links TRBV20-1 with TRBJ2-2; the D gene is possibly TRBD1 (6 bases). V was cut by 6 bases and J by 0 bases, with 14 bases left in between. The germline gives CDR1 DFQATT, CDR2 SNEGSKA (reference sequence). This CDR3 spans 15 amino acids. The CDR3 loop is CSAGGQVSNTGELFF. In DNA, the CDR3 is TGCAGTGCAGGGGGTCAGGTGTCGAACACCGGGGAGCTGTTTTTT.

There are many counts of this clone. Other DNA sequences in this specimen translate into the identical CDR3. The rearrangement links TRBV7-2 to TRBJ2-3; weak D call: TRBD2 (5 bases). CDR3 length: 14 amino acids. Germline loops: CDR1 SGHTA, CDR2 FQGNSA. The germline V and J ends were trimmed by 5 bases and 3 bases, with 12 bases remaining between them. The CDR3 DNA follows: TGTGCCAGCAGCCCCGCCAGAGGGACAGATACGCAGTATTTT. It is translated as CASSPARGTDTQYF.

This clone appeared many times. The V gene is TRBV10-3, the J gene TRBJ1-4; 9 bases are shared with TRBD1. V shed 7 bases, J shed 5 bases, and the junction held 2 bases outside the gene matches. CDR3 length equals 13 residues. CDR1 is ENHRY and CDR2 is SYGVKD in the germline V gene. Written as DNA, the CDR3 is TGTGCCATCAAGGGACAGGGCAATGAAAAACTGTTTTTT. Amino acids: CAIKGQGNEKLFF.

The chain combines TRBV11-1 with TRBJ2-6; 9 bases match TRBD1. Per germline, CDR1 SGHAT and CDR2 FQDESV (reference sequence). The CDR3 has 18 residues. With 2 bases clipped from V and 0 bases from J, the junction kept 5 bases outside the gene matches. The CDR3 here is CASSLQQGASSGANVLTF. In DNA, the CDR3 is TGTGCCAGCAGCTTACAACAGGGGGCGAGCTCTGGGGCCAACGTCCTGACTTTC.

This clone occurred many times. The gene calls are TRBV7-9 and TRBJ2-5; D may match TRBD1 or TRBD2 (5 bases each). Germline CDR1 and CDR2: SEHNR and FQNEAQ (reference sequence). CDR3 length: 13 amino acids. V was trimmed by 2 bases and J by 5 bases, leaving 9 bases between them. CDR3 nucleotides: TGTGCCAGCAGCTTACCCGGGGACGAGACCCAGTACTTC. This translates into CASSLPGDETQYF.

This clone was recorded at least ten times. This rearrangement joins TRBV6-1 to TRBJ2-3; tentative D call: TRBD2 (6 bases). CDR1 and CDR2 (germline): MNHNS, SASEGT. This CDR3 is built from 12 residues. The V end was cut by 6 bases, the J end by 14 bases, with 18 bases between. The CDR3 loop is CASRTTGPRGYF. The CDR3 DNA follows: TGTGCCAGCAGGACTACTGGGCCGCGGGGGTATTTT.

This clone has a count of ten or more. Other DNA sequences of this sample code for an identical CDR3. This rearrangement joins TRBV20-1 to TRBJ1-2, with D maybe TRBD1 (5 bases). Trimming removed 0 bases from V and 0 bases from J, with 11 bases in between. The V gene's germline CDR1 is DFQATT and CDR2 SNEGSKA (reference sequence). This CDR3 contains 15 residues. CDR3 in amino acids: CSARDRDSANYGYTF. The CDR3 bases are TGCAGTGCTAGAGATCGAGACAGTGCTAACTATGGCTACACCTTC.

This clone was detected ten times or more. The V call is TRBV25-1, the J call TRBJ1-2, with a tentative D call TRBD1 (5 bases). The length of the CDR3 is 12 residues. V was pared by 4 bases and J by 8 bases, with 11 bases between. Germline CDR1 is MGHDK and CDR2 is SYGVNS. CDR3 bases: TGTGCCAGCAGTGTCCAGGGCTACGGCTACACCTTC. Encoded protein: CASSVQGYGYTF.

This clone was recorded at least ten times. This chain uses TRBV9 with TRBJ2-7; D may match TRBD1 or TRBD2 (5 bases each). The CDR3 is made up of 17 amino acids. CDR1 is SGDLS, CDR2 YYNGEE, per germline. The V end lost 0 bases, the J end lost 1 base, and 17 bases lay between the germline ends. The CDR3 DNA reads TGTGCCAGCAGCGTAGCACCCATTGGGGGAGAATCCTACGAGCAGTACTTC. The encoded protein is CASSVAPIGGESYEQYF.

The rearrangement uses TRBV13 and TRBJ1-1; D ambiguous. V lost 0 bases, J lost 8 bases, and 4 bases lay in between. The CDR3 sequence is 11 residues long. Germline values: CDR1 PRHDT, CDR2 FYEKMQ (reference sequence). CDR3 protein: CASSLGVEAFF. DNA for the CDR3: TGTGCCAGCAGCTTAGGGGTAGAAGCTTTCTTT.

This clone was detected only once. J is TRBJ1-2 and V is TRBV7-2; D is unclear. Trimming cost V 4 bases and J 10 bases, with 22 bases left between them. The CDR3 extends over 15 amino acids. The germline V gene encodes CDR1 SGHTA and CDR2 FQGNSA. The CDR3: CASSSMVGAEVTYTF. CDR3 sequence (DNA): TGTGCCAGCAGCTCAATGGTGGGCGCCGAGGTCACCTACACCTTC.

This clone was counted many times. In the same sample, other DNA sequences code for this CDR3. The rearrangement links TRBV4-1 to TRBJ2-3; D remains unclear. The V and J ends lost 0 bases and 3 bases respectively, with 10 bases between them. CDR1 and CDR2 from the germline V gene are MGHRA and YSYEKL. The CDR3 extends over 15 amino acids. CDR3 region: CASSQDLGWTDTQYF. The CDR3 DNA is TGCGCCAGCAGCCAAGATCTTGGGTGGACAGATACGCAGTATTTT.

This clone was seen more than once but under ten times. A much more abundant neighbour one base away suggests this may be a read error. This sequence joins TRBV29-1 and TRBJ1-2; D gene uncertain. The CDR3 runs 12 residues. CDR1 and CDR2 (germline): SQVTM, ANQGSEA. CDR3 sequence (DNA): TGCAGCTTTGAAAGCGGTTCCCTTGGCTACACCTTC. Protein sequence: CSFESGSLGYTF.